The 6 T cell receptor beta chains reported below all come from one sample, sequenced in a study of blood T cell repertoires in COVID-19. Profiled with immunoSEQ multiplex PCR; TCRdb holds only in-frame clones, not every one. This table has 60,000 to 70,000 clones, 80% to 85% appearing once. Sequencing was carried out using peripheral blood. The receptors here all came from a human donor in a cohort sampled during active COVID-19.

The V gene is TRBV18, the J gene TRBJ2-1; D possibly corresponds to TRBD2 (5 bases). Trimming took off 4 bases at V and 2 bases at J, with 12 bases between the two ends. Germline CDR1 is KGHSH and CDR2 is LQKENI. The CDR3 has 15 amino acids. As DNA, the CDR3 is TGTGCCAGCTCACTTGGACTCCCGACCTACAATGAGCAGTTCTTC. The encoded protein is CASSLGLPTYNEQFF.

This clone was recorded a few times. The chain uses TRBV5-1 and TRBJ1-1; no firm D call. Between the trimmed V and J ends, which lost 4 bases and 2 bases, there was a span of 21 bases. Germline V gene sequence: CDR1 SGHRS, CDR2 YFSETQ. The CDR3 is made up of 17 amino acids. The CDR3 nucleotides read TGCGCCAGCAGCCCGAGAGTTGGGTCGGGGTTTAACACTGAAGCTTTCTTT. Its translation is CASSPRVGSGFNTEAFF.

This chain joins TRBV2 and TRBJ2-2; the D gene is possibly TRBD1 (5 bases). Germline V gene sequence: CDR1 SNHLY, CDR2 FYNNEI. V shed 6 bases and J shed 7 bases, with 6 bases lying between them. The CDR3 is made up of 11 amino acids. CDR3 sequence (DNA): TGTGCCAGCAGGGGGCTCGGGGAGCTGTTTTTT. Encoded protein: CASRGLGELFF.

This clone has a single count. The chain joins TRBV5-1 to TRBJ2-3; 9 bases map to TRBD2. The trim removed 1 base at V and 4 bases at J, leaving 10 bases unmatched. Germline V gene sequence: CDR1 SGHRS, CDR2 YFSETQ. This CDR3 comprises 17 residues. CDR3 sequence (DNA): TGCGCCAGCAGCTTGCCACAAGCGGGGGGTCTCCCAGATACGCAGTATTTT. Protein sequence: CASSLPQAGGLPDTQYF.

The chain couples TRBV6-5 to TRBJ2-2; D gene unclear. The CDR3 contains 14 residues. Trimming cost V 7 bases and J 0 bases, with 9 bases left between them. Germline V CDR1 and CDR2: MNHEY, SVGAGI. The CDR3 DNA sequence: TGTGCCAGCAAGAGGCAGCCGAACACCGGGGAGCTGTTTTTT. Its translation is CASKRQPNTGELFF.

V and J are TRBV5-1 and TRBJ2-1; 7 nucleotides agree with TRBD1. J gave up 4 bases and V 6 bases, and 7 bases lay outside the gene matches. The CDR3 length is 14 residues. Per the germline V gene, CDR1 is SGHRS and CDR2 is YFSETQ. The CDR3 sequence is CASKPGQAYNEQFF. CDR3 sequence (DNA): TGCGCCAGCAAGCCCGGACAGGCTTACAATGAGCAGTTCTTC.